Detailed here is one T cell receptor beta chain. CDR3 length: 14 amino acids. Germline CDR1 SGHRS, CDR2 YFSETQ. V shed 1 base and J shed 9 bases, with 11 bases lying between them. The sample belongs to a study of blood T cell repertoires in COVID-19. Using immunoSEQ multiplex PCR, the repertoire was profiled, and TCRdb retains in-frame clones only, with some absent. The sample carries approximately 250,000 clones, 75% to 85% recorded once. Everyone who took part was roughly 18 to 89 years old, and they came from 24 US areas. Sample: PBMCs or T cells enriched from blood (not recorded which). This clonotype originated in a woman between 45 and 60 years old with acute COVID-19. The chain is built from TRBV5-1 and TRBJ1-6; TRBD1 is a possible D gene (6 bases). CDR3 in DNA: TGCGCCAGCAGCTTGAACAGGGCTGGTTCACCCCTCCACTTT. Protein sequence: CASSLNRAGSPLHF.